Ten or more counts support the clone carrying this TCR beta chain. The antigen is not known. TCRbeta library construction was performed incorporating unique molecular identifiers. Each CDR3 protein gets one entry after TCRdb re-called the PCR reads with MiXCR. The table has 100,000 or so distinct CDR3 sequences, approximately 6% seen once. The CDR3 covers 16 residues. Per the germline V gene, CDR1 is SGHRS and CDR2 is YFSETQ. Trimming cost V 2 bases and J 2 bases, with 17 bases left between them. This sample was taken from a study of T-cell reconstitution after alpha-beta-depleted transplantation in children. Study results and limitations: In patients about two months after transplant, alpha-beta T cells reportedly arose from several hundred expanded graft clones. Surviving recipient cells, namely T cells and thymic progenitors, were the source of high day-60 TCRbeta diversity in some patients. T cells produced anew were the main source of T-cell counts and diversity one year after transplant.

The sequences come from PBMCs, mostly from graft donor cells, collected 60 days after TCRalphabeta/CD19-depleted stem cell transplant. The sequence was collected from a female patient aged 2-10 years who had a stem cell transplant for Fanconi anemia, so the T cells may come from the graft donor. The rearrangement links TRBV5-1 to TRBJ2-7; D is undetermined. In DNA, the CDR3 is TGCGCCAGCAGCTTTGCATTGGACGGATCCACCTACGAGCAGTACTTC. Amino acids: CASSFALDGSTYEQYF.